These 8 T cell receptor beta chains were all obtained from the same sample, sequenced in a study of cytomegalovirus exposure and HLA in healthy donors. Amplification used 60 Vbeta primers and 13 Jbeta primers. Profiling relied on immunoSEQ multiplex PCR, and the TCRdb table lists in-frame clones only, not all of them. The table has some 100,000 clones, 70% to 85% seen once. Sequences were obtained from PBMCs. These receptors came from a woman younger than 30 in good health and CMV-seronegative.

The rearrangement joins TRBV15 to TRBJ2-7, with TRBD1 as a possible D gene (5 bases). This CDR3 is 14 amino acids long. From germline, CDR1 is LNHNV and CDR2 YYDKDF (reference sequence). V shed 0 bases and J shed 4 bases, with 10 bases lying between them. CDR3 loop: CATSRDATEYEQYF. DNA of the CDR3: TGTGCCACCAGCAGAGATGCGACAGAATACGAGCAGTACTTC.

The chain joins TRBV5-1 to TRBJ2-1; D perhaps matches TRBD2 (5 bases). Germline V CDR1 and CDR2: SGHRS, YFSETQ. V was trimmed by 0 bases and J by 7 bases, leaving 8 bases between them. The CDR3 totals 13 residues. The CDR3 bases are TGCGCCAGCAGCTTGGAAGGCGGGAATGAGCAGTTCTTC. Amino acid sequence: CASSLEGGNEQFF.

This rearrangement joins TRBV18 to TRBJ2-7; D is perhaps TRBD2 (6 bases). The CDR3 runs to 13 residues. Trimming shortened V by 0 bases and J by 3 bases, and 6 bases separated the two germline ends. CDR1 and CDR2 (germline): KGHSH, LQKENI. The DNA for the CDR3 is TGTGCCAGCTCACCACCGGAGGGCTACGAGCAGTACTTC. It encodes CASSPPEGYEQYF.

The rearrangement links TRBV13 to TRBJ2-5, with D maybe TRBD2 (6 bases). CDR3 length equals 15 residues. CDR1 and CDR2 from the germline V gene are PRHDT and FYEKMQ (reference sequence). V shed 5 bases and J shed 0 bases, with 13 bases lying between them. In DNA, the CDR3 is TGTGCCAGCAGCCCCAGGCGGGGATACCAAGAGACCCAGTACTTC. This sequence encodes CASSPRRGYQETQYF.

This chain uses TRBV4-1 with TRBJ1-2, with D possibly matching TRBD1 (5 bases). Trimming stripped 0 bases from V and 2 bases from J, with 13 bases between. The germline V gene has CDR1 MGHRA and CDR2 YSYEKL. This CDR3 comprises 16 residues. CDR3 coding DNA: TGCGCCAGCAGCCAAGATTTAACAGGACGGAACTATGGCTACACCTTC. Translation gives CASSQDLTGRNYGYTF.

The chain recombines TRBV19 with TRBJ2-7; 10 bases are shared with TRBD2. The CDR3 has 15 residues. Trimming took 7 bases from V and 3 from J; bases not matched to a gene: 9. Looked up from germline, CDR1 is LNHDA and CDR2 is SQIVND (reference sequence). CDR3 sequence reads: CASTHSTSGVYEQYF. The CDR3 nucleotides are TGTGCCAGTACTCATAGCACTAGCGGGGTCTACGAGCAGTACTTC.

The chain combines TRBV19 with TRBJ2-7; TRBD1 aligns across 7 bases. Losses at the gene ends were 5 bases for V and 3 bases for J; bases not matched to a gene: 4. Germline assignment: CDR1 LNHDA and CDR2 SQIVND (reference sequence). This CDR3 is 13 amino acids long. CDR3 sequence reads: CASSDGTVYEQYF. CDR3 DNA sequence: TGTGCCAGTAGTGACGGGACAGTCTACGAGCAGTACTTC.

This clone showed up just once. The chain is built from TRBV10-1 and TRBJ1-1; D ambiguous. Trimming pared 6 bases from V and 0 bases from J, leaving 32 bases between. This CDR3 spans 21 amino acids. Germline V CDR1 and CDR2: WNHNN, SYGVQD (reference sequence). CDR3 in DNA: TGCGCCAGCAGCGTCCCTGCCAATCGAGGGTTCCGAGGTTATATGAACACTGAAGCTTTCTTT. Translating it yields CASSVPANRGFRGYMNTEAFF.